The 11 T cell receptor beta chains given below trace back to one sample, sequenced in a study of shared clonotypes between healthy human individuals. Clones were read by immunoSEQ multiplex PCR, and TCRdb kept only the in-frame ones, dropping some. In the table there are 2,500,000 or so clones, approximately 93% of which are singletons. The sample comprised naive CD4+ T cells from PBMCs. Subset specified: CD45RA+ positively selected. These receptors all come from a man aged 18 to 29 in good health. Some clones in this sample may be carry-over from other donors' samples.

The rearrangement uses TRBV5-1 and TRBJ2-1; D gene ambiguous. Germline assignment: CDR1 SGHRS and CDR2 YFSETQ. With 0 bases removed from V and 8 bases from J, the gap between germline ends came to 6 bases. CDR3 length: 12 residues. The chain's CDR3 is CASSLGPYEQFF. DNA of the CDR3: TGCGCCAGCAGCTTGGGACCGTATGAGCAGTTCTTC.

The CDR3 region is CAISEFAANYGYTF. CDR3 DNA: TGTGCCATCAGTGAGTTTGCCGCTAACTATGGCTACACCTTC. The chain combines TRBV10-3 with TRBJ1-2; no clear D. The V and J ends lost 1 base and 0 bases respectively, with 6 bases between them. The CDR3 runs 14 residues. In germline, CDR1 is ENHRY, CDR2 SYGVKD.

In DNA, the CDR3 is TGCGCCAGCAGCCAAGAACTACGAACTCCTAGCGTGATTTATTCCGAGCAGTTCTTC. The encoded protein is CASSQELRTPSVIYSEQFF. The rearrangement links TRBV4-3 to TRBJ2-1, with D perhaps matching TRBD2 (6 bases). CDR1 LGHNA and CDR2 YSLEER come from the germline V gene. The CDR3 extends over 19 amino acids. V lost 0 bases to trimming and J lost 10 bases, with 28 bases between them.

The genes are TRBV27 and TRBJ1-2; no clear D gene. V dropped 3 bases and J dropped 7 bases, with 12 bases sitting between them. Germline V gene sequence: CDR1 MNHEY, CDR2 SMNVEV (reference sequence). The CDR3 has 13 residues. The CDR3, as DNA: TGTGCCAGCAGTTTGTCTGGGTTAGTTGGCTACACCTTC. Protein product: CASSLSGLVGYTF.

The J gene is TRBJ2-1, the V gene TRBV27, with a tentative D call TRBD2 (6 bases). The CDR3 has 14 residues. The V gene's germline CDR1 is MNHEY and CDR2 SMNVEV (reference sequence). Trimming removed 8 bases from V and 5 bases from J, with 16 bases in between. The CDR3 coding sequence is TGTGCCAGCCCTCCCGCGGGATGGGACAATGAGCAGTTCTTC. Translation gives CASPPAGWDNEQFF.

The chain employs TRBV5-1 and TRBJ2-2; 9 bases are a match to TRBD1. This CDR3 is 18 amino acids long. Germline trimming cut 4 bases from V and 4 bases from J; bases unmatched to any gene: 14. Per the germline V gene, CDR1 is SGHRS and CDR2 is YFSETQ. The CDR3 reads CASSIALQGAQSTGELFF. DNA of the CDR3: TGCGCCAGCAGCATTGCCTTACAGGGGGCGCAGAGCACCGGGGAGCTGTTTTTT.

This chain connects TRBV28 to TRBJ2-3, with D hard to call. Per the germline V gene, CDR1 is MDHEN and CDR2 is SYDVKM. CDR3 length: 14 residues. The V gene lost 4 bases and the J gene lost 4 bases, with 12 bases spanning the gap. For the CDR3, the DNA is TGTGCCAGCAGTTCCGGGCCCGCACCAGATACGCAGTATTTT. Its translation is CASSSGPAPDTQYF.

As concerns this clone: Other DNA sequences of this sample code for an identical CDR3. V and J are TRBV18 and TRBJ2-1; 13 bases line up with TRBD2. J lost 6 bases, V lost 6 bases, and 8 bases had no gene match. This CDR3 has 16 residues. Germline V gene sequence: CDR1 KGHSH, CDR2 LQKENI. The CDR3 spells CASSPGLAGVSNEQFF. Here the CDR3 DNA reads TGTGCCAGCTCCCCCGGACTAGCGGGAGTCAGCAATGAGCAGTTCTTC.

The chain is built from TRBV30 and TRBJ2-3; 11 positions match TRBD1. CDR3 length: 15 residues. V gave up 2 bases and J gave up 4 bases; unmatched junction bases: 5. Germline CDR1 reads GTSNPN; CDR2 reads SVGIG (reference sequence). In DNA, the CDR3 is TGTGCCTGGAGTACCGGGACAGGGGGGGCAGATACGCAGTATTTT. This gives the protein CAWSTGTGGADTQYF.

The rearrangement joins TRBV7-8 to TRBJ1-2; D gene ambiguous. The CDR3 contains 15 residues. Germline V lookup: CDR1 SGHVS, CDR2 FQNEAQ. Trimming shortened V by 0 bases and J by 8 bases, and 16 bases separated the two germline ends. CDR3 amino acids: CASSLAPSGAGGYTF. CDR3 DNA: TGTGCCAGCAGCTTAGCGCCCTCGGGAGCGGGCGGCTACACCTTC.

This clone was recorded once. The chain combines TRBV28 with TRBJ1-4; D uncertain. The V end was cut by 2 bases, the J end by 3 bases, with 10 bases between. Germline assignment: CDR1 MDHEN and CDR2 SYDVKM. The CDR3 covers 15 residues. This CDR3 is CASSLNEGSNEKLFF. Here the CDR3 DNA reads TGTGCCAGCAGTTTAAACGAGGGCTCTAATGAAAAACTGTTTTTT.